Detailed here is one TCR beta chain. Its target is not known. The entry originates in a study of T cells expressing NK-cell markers. Study in general: The authors derived TCR beta repertoires from sorted CD3+CD56+NKG2C+, CD3+CD56+NKG2C- and CD3+CD56-NKG2C+ T cells. General study results and limits: Uncertainty persisted over the HCMV specificity of expanded NKG2C+ T cell clones.

CDR3 length: 12 amino acids. CDR1 and CDR2 (germline): SEHNR, FQNEAQ (reference sequence). cDNA encoding TCR beta was synthesized via 5'RACE template switching incorporating UMIs. TCRdb re-called the 5' RACE reads and catalogs CDR3 proteins one per entry, DNA excluded. This listing includes about 540,000 distinct CDR3 sequences. This chain connects TRBV7-9 to TRBJ2-1. This TCR was recovered from a man aged 18 to 30 in good health. The sample consisted of blood T cells: a sorted CD56 or NKG2C T cell subset, CD4+ or CD8+ T cells, or bulk PBMC T cells (not recorded which). The CDR3 spells CASSGNLDEQFF.